This TCR beta chain is from a study of response to subunit inactivated influenza vaccine. Whole-study findings and limits: T cells newly recruited by each seasonal influenza vaccination are few, the authors suggested.

In its sample, this clonotype was seen a few times. The antigen remains unidentified. In TCRdb, the RT-PCR reads were re-called with MiXCR into one record per CDR3 protein. The top ten clones hold over 9.5% of a sample with about half a million distinct CDR3 sequences, roughly 9.8% of them seen once. This receptor was identified in a man in his fifties who received an inactivated influenza vaccine. The source was PBMCs from blood, collected roughly 46 days after vaccination.

In DNA form, the CDR3 reads TGCAGCGTTGGACTAGCGGCGAACACCGGGGAGCTGTTTTTT. Protein: CSVGLAANTGELFF. The rearrangement uses TRBV29-1 and TRBJ2-2, with 9 bases that match TRBD2. CDR3 length equals 14 residues. The V gene end was trimmed by 4 bases and the J gene end by 0 bases; junction bases not matched to a gene: 0. CDR1 and CDR2 (germline): SQVTM, ANQGSEA.